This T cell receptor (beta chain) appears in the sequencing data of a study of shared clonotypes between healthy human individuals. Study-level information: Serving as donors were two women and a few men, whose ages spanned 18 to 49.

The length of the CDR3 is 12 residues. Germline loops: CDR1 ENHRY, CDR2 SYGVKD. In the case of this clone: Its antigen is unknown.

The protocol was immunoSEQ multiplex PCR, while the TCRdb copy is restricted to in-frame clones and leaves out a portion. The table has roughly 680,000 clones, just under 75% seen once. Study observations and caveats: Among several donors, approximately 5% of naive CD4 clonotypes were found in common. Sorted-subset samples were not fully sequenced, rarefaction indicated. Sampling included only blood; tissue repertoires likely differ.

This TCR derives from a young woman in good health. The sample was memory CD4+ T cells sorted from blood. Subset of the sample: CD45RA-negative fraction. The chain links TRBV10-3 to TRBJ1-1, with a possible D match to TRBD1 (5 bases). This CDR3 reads CGTSRAGTEAFF. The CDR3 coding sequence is TGTGGCACTAGCAGGGCGGGCACTGAAGCTTTCTTT.